This TCR beta chain stems from a study of cytomegalovirus exposure and HLA in healthy donors. As regards this clone: The antigen remains undetermined.

PCR involved 60 Vbeta and 13 Jbeta primers. TCRdb keeps only in-frame clones here, not all; method: immunoSEQ multiplex PCR. The table lists some 97,000 clones, around 80% of them singletons. Germline V gene lookup returns CDR1 LGHNA and CDR2 YNFKEQ. This CDR3 comprises 14 residues. General observations from the study: Available immune exposure information covered CMV serostatus only. Sequence variants that were highly shared formed a cluster that was likely a sequencing artifact.

Sequencing was done on a sample of PBMCs. The V call is TRBV4-2, the J call TRBJ2-5; 8 nucleotides match TRBD2. The closer fit of TRBJ2-7 to the DNA end suggests the J call may be wrong. The clonotype originates from a young woman in good health and CMV-seronegative. In DNA form, the CDR3 reads TGTGCCAGCAGCCAAGTCCGGGAGGGGGACGAGCAGTACTTC. It yields the protein CASSQVREGDEQYF.